This TCR beta chain was obtained from a study of blood T cell repertoires in COVID-19. Study-level background: The origin of the acute and convalescent COVID-19 samples was the United States, Italy and Spain.

This clone was observed a few times. The table came from immunoSEQ multiplex PCR; TCRdb's copy has only in-frame clones and leaves some out. Altogether roughly 250,000 clones are present, roughly 88% being singletons, with the ten largest covering around 4.5%. Assignments of participants to cohorts depended upon their own reported clinical history. Each recovered donor of Cohort 3 presented with two negative PCRs, clearance, or symptom resolution. The ends were cut back, 6 bases at V and 5 bases at J, with 13 bases in the middle. CDR1 MDHEN and CDR2 SYDVKM come from the germline V gene. CDR3 length: 14 amino acids.

Input material: PBMCs or T cells enriched from blood (not recorded which). This chain uses TRBV28 with TRBJ1-4, with D perhaps matching TRBD1 (6 bases). The TCR comes from a woman in her thirties who had recovered from COVID-19. The CDR3 bases are TGTGCCAGCAGGCCAGGGGCGATAAATGAAAAACTGTTTTTT. Amino acid sequence: CASRPGAINEKLFF.